This T cell receptor beta chain was sequenced for a study of cytomegalovirus exposure and HLA in healthy donors. Study context: Earlier results showed roughly 120 million unique TCR beta sequences derived from approximately 170 million T cells.

Study results and limitations: Later work associated more than 15,000 TCR beta sequences with HLA alleles at 0.05 false discovery rate.

As regards this clone: Its antigen remains unknown.

It was with 60 Vbeta and 13 Jbeta primers that the PCR ran. The repertoire was sequenced with immunoSEQ multiplex PCR; TCRdb's copy has only in-frame clones and lacks some. The sample yields approximately 100,000 clones, more than 60% seen once. Healthy individuals who donated bone marrow served as the donors. This receptor was obtained from a man between 60 and 70 years old in good health and CMV-seronegative. The specimen was PBMCs.

The CDR3 DNA sequence: TGTGCCAGCAGTCTAGACAGGGCGCCAAATAGCAATCAGCCCCAGCATTTT. It yields the protein CASSLDRAPNSNQPQHF. The rearrangement uses TRBV2 and TRBJ1-5, with TRBD1 matching 7 bases. The germline V gene encodes CDR1 SNHLY and CDR2 FYNNEI. Trimming at V came to 5 bases and at J to 0 bases, leaving 10 bases not matched to a gene. This CDR3 comprises 17 residues.